The 26 T cell receptor beta chains below all came from one sample that was sequenced in a study of patients and donors after allogeneic stem cell transplantation. TCRdb redid the calling of the RT-PCR reads with MiXCR, one entry per CDR3 protein. The repertoire includes about 960,000 distinct CDR3 sequences, roughly 18% of them detected once, and roughly 6% sits in the top ten. Sequenced input: blood, either unsorted or a sorted T cell fraction (not recorded which). These receptors were taken from a human donor who was either an allogeneic HSCT recipient or a stem cell or donor lymphocyte infusion donor (not recorded which). It is not recorded whose cells these are; they may come from a transplant donor.

Only a few counts were recorded for this clonotype. The chain combines TRBV28 with TRBJ2-1, with D tentatively TRBD2 (5 bases). The V end was cut by 6 bases, the J end by 0 bases, with 12 bases between. The CDR3 spans 15 residues. Germline assignment: CDR1 MDHEN and CDR2 SYDVKM. As DNA, the CDR3 is TGTGCCAGCAGCCCGGGGAGCAGCTCCTACAATGAGCAGTTCTTC. Translated: CASSPGSSSYNEQFF.

The V gene is TRBV12-3 or TRBV12-4, the J gene TRBJ2-7; weak D call: TRBD1 (6 bases). Trimming removed 5 bases from V and 6 bases from J, with 14 bases in between. The CDR3 is 13 residues long. This CDR3 reads CASSTKTGTEQYF. For the CDR3, the DNA is TGTGCCAGCAGTACCAAGACAGGTACCGAGCAGTACTTC.

This clonotype was seen only a few times. The V gene is TRBV6-1, the J gene TRBJ1-4, with 7 bases aligning to TRBD1. This CDR3 contains 15 residues. The V gene's germline CDR1 is MNHNS and CDR2 SASEGT. V lost 6 bases to trimming and J lost 10 bases; unmatched junction nucleotides: 14. The CDR3 DNA is TGTGCCAGCAGATTTCCCGGGACAGACTTCGGAAAACTGTTTTTT. It encodes CASRFPGTDFGKLFF.

With respect to this clonotype: The junction and the germline gene differ at one end; a read error may be behind it. The rearrangement links TRBV7-9 to TRBJ2-4; D unresolved. Per the germline V gene, CDR1 is SEHNR and CDR2 is FQNEAQ (reference sequence). The CDR3 runs 13 residues. CDR3 in amino acids: CASSLDSREPSDF. The CDR3 region has the DNA TGTGCCAGCAGCTTAGATTCCCGTGAACCATCTGACTTC.

The chain uses TRBV11-1 and TRBJ2-3; the D call may be TRBD1 or TRBD2 (5 bases each). Germline loops: CDR1 SGHAT, CDR2 FQDESV (reference sequence). V lost 4 bases and J lost 0, with 14 bases in between. This CDR3 contains 16 residues. The CDR3 nucleotides read TGTGCCAGCAGCTCGGGGTGGACAATTAGCACAGATACGCAGTATTTT. It encodes CASSSGWTISTDTQYF.

This clonotype was recorded only once. The V call is TRBV5-1, the J call TRBJ2-7; 13 bases fit TRBD2. The J segment lost 5 bases and the V segment lost 4 bases, leaving 9 bases of the junction unmatched. The germline gives CDR1 SGHRS, CDR2 YFSETQ. This CDR3 has 16 residues. The CDR3 DNA is TGCGCCAGCAGCCTGAGGACTAGCGGGAGCAGGGACGAGCAGTACTTC. Translated: CASSLRTSGSRDEQYF.

This chain links TRBV10-3 with TRBJ2-2; TRBD2 matches at 8 bases. The CDR3 is made up of 15 amino acids. J lost 1 base, V lost 11 bases, and 9 bases had no gene match. CDR1 and CDR2 (germline): ENHRY, SYGVKD. DNA of the CDR3: TGTGCCGCCAAGACTAGCGCTGAGAACACCGGGGAGCTGTTTTTT. Protein product: CAAKTSAENTGELFF.

This clonotype has just a few counts. This chain connects TRBV2 to TRBJ2-2; D not certain. The CDR3 loop spans 12 amino acids. The germline V gene has CDR1 SNHLY and CDR2 FYNNEI. Trimming shortened V by 7 bases and J by 5 bases, and 8 bases separated the two germline ends. DNA for the CDR3: TGTGCCAGCAACTATTATACCGGGGAGCTGTTTTTT. This sequence encodes CASNYYTGELFF.

The chain has TRBV4-1 and TRBJ2-1; 7 bases are a match to TRBD2. This CDR3 has 21 residues. Germline CDR1 and CDR2: MGHRA and YSYEKL. After removal of 4 bases from V and 0 bases from J, the junction contained 21 bases not matched to a gene. In DNA, the CDR3 is TGCGCCAGCAGCCCTCGTAAACTAAGCCCGCGGGGGTCGAGCTCCTACAATGAGCAGTTCTTC. Its protein is CASSPRKLSPRGSSSYNEQFF.

The CDR3 DNA follows: TGTGCCAGCACCCGCAGGGGAGAGACCTACGAGCAGTACTTC. This sequence encodes CASTRRGETYEQYF. The chain employs TRBV11-1 and TRBJ2-7; weak D call: TRBD1 (6 bases). V was cut by 7 bases and J by 2 bases, with 15 bases left in between. CDR1 and CDR2 (germline): SGHAT, FQDESV (reference sequence). The length of the CDR3 is 14 residues. The full variable domain, rest sourced from reference TRBV11-1 and TRBJ2-7, is EAEVAQSPRYKITEKSQAVAFWCDPISGHATLYWYRQILGQGPELLVQFQDESVVDDSQLPKDRFSAERLKGVDSTLKIQPAELGDSAMYLCASTRRGETYEQYFGPGTRLTVT.

The rearrangement links TRBV14 to TRBJ2-7; D is unresolved. The germline V and J ends were trimmed by 5 bases and 3 bases, with 8 bases remaining between them. The CDR3 has 12 amino acids. Germline-derived CDR1 and CDR2 are SGHDN and FVKESK. CDR3 region: CASSMGSYEQYF. CDR3 nucleotide sequence: TGTGCCAGCAGCATGGGCAGCTACGAGCAGTACTTC.

This clonotype was recorded a few times. In nucleotides, the CDR3 is TGTGCCAGCAGCGGTGACAGGGGTCACCAGTCTTTCTTT. Protein: CASSGDRGHQSFF. The chain combines TRBV6-1 with TRBJ1-1, with 8 nucleotides matching TRBD1. The CDR3 extends over 13 amino acids. The V gene end was trimmed by 6 bases and the J gene end by 12 bases; junction bases not matched to a gene: 12. Per the germline V gene, CDR1 is MNHNS and CDR2 is SASEGT.

This clonotype showed up just a few times. The chain uses TRBV12-3 or TRBV12-4 and TRBJ1-1, with D unresolved. Trimming left V 5 bases short and J 1 base short, with 8 bases between. This CDR3 region has 13 residues. The CDR3: CASSLQKNTEAFF. Here the CDR3 DNA reads TGTGCCAGCAGTCTCCAAAAGAACACTGAAGCTTTCTTT.

This clonotype was counted between two and nine times. This chain uses TRBV28 with TRBJ2-7; D uncertain. Trimming stripped 8 bases from V and 0 bases from J, with 11 bases between. The CDR3 runs to 13 residues. Germline V CDR1 and CDR2: MDHEN, SYDVKM. The CDR3 bases are TGTGCCAGCTTCCCCGCTAGCTCCTACGAGCAGTACTTC. Protein sequence: CASFPASSYEQYF.

This clonotype was observed a few times. CDR3 residues: CASSYDILGTEAFF. Written as DNA, the CDR3 is TGTGCCAGCAGCTACGATATACTAGGGACTGAAGCTTTCTTT. V and J are TRBV11-1 and TRBJ1-1; D gene uncertain. The germline V gene has CDR1 SGHAT and CDR2 FQDESV (reference sequence). The V gene lost 4 bases and the J gene lost 5 bases, with 14 bases spanning the gap. This CDR3 is 14 amino acids long.

This clonotype was recorded a few times. The chain links TRBV20-1 to TRBJ2-1; maybe TRBD2 (6 bases). This CDR3 contains 18 residues. Per the germline V gene, CDR1 is DFQATT and CDR2 is SNEGSKA (reference sequence). V was cut by 0 bases and J by 9 bases, with 27 bases left in between. The CDR3: CSARDLPLPGGVYGEQFF. In DNA form, the CDR3 reads TGCAGTGCTAGAGATTTACCCCTACCCGGCGGGGTGTATGGTGAGCAGTTCTTC.

The chain joins TRBV5-1 to TRBJ2-7; 7 positions agree with TRBD1. The V and J ends lost 4 bases and 0 bases, in that order; junction bases with no gene match: 13. This CDR3 has 17 residues. Germline V CDR1 and CDR2: SGHRS, YFSETQ. The CDR3 loop is CASSRQGPLTSSYEQYF. CDR3 DNA sequence: TGCGCCAGCAGCCGACAGGGCCCACTTACGAGCTCCTACGAGCAGTACTTC.

J is TRBJ1-5 and V is TRBV7-9; D not certain. CDR1 and CDR2 from the germline V gene are SEHNR and FQNEAQ (reference sequence). The CDR3 contains 15 residues. V lost 5 bases to trimming and J lost 2 bases, with 13 bases between them. The CDR3 nucleotides read TGTGCCAGCAGCCCATTCCCCGCGGGCAATCAGCCCCAGCATTTT. Protein product: CASSPFPAGNQPQHF.

This clonotype has just a few counts. The CDR3 loop is CASSLMRDSGRFYNEQFF. CDR3 coding DNA: TGCGCCAGCAGCTTGATGCGAGATAGCGGGAGATTTTACAATGAGCAGTTCTTC. The chain combines TRBV5-1 with TRBJ2-1; 9 nucleotides agree with TRBD2. Germline CDR1 SGHRS, CDR2 YFSETQ. CDR3 length: 18 amino acids. With 1 base clipped from V and 4 bases from J, the junction kept 12 bases outside the gene matches.

This clonotype was seen at least ten times. The chain is built from TRBV5-1 and TRBJ2-7, with 7 bases fitting TRBD2. Looked up from germline, CDR1 is SGHRS and CDR2 is YFSETQ. The CDR3 has 15 residues. V dropped 0 bases and J dropped 1; count of bases not matched to a gene: 4. The CDR3: CASSLELGGSYEQYF. CDR3 DNA sequence: TGCGCCAGCAGCTTGGAGCTGGGAGGGTCCTACGAGCAGTACTTC.

This clonotype has just a few counts. This chain joins TRBV9 and TRBJ2-7, with TRBD1 identical over 9 bases. The CDR3 consists of 16 residues. The ends lost 0 bases at V and 4 bases at J; junction bases unmatched: 8. CDR1 SGDLS and CDR2 YYNGEE come from the germline V gene. The CDR3 DNA sequence: TGTGCCAGCAGCGTAGCATTTGACAGGGGGGCGTACGAGCAGTACTTC. Translated, it gives CASSVAFDRGAYEQYF.

J is TRBJ1-4 and V is TRBV29-1, with a possible D match to TRBD1 (6 bases). CDR1 and CDR2 from the germline V gene are SQVTM and ANQGSEA. V gave up 6 bases and J gave up 4 bases, with 18 bases separating them. CDR3 length: 15 residues. CDR3 in amino acids: CSVRRDTANNEKLFF. The DNA of the CDR3 is TGCAGCGTACGCCGGGACACGGCAAATAATGAAAAACTGTTTTTT. The variable domain in full, with the rest retrieved from reference TRBV29-1 and TRBJ1-4, is SAVISQKPSRDICQRGTSLTIQCQVDSQVTMMFWYRQQPGQSLTLIATANQGSEATYESGFVIDKFPISRPNLTFSTLTVSNMSPEDSSIYLCSVRRDTANNEKLFFGSGTQLSVL.

The V gene is TRBV6-5, the J gene TRBJ2-1; 7 bases are shared with TRBD1. Per the germline V gene, CDR1 is MNHEY and CDR2 is SVGAGI. With 0 bases clipped from V and 6 bases from J, the junction kept 5 bases outside the gene matches. CDR3 length: 15 residues. The CDR3 coding sequence is TGTGCCAGCAGTTACTCGAAGGGGGCGGGCAATGAGCAGTTCTTC. It yields the protein CASSYSKGAGNEQFF.

This clonotype was detected only a few times. This rearrangement joins TRBV2 to TRBJ2-2, with 12 bases identical to TRBD2. This CDR3 is built from 16 residues. Trimming at V came to 6 bases and at J to 5 bases, leaving 7 bases not matched to a gene. The V gene's germline CDR1 is SNHLY and CDR2 FYNNEI. The CDR3: CASSIGLAGWTGELFF. CDR3 in DNA: TGTGCCAGCAGCATAGGACTAGCGGGATGGACCGGGGAGCTGTTTTTT.

This chain links TRBV29-1 with TRBJ2-7; a possible D gene is TRBD1 (6 bases). This CDR3 comprises 12 residues. Trimming stripped 7 bases from V and 5 bases from J, with 15 bases between. Germline V lookup: CDR1 SQVTM, CDR2 ANQGSEA. This CDR3 reads CSAGLTGNEQYF. The CDR3 coding sequence is TGCAGCGCGGGATTGACAGGCAACGAGCAGTACTTC.

The J gene is TRBJ1-4, the V gene TRBV5-1, with a possible D match to TRBD1 (6 bases). The CDR3 is made up of 16 amino acids. Deletions cut 1 base from V and 0 bases from J, with 10 bases between. The germline gives CDR1 SGHRS, CDR2 YFSETQ. This chain's CDR3 is CASSLTGTTTNEKLFF. CDR3 sequence (DNA): TGCGCCAGCAGCTTGACAGGGACGACAACTAATGAAAAACTGTTTTTT. The full variable domain, its missing parts supplied by reference TRBV5-1 and TRBJ1-4, is KAGVTQTPRYLIKTRGQQVTLSCSPISGHRSVSWYQQTPGQGLQFLFEYFSETQRNKGNFPGRFSGRQFSNSRSEMNVSTLELGDSALYLCASSLTGTTTNEKLFFGSGTQLSVL.